The rows below give T cell receptor beta chains drawn from one sample of a study of CD4+ T cells in melanoma. Repertoires were generated with immunoSEQ multiplex PCR, while TCRdb's copy carries only in-frame clones and drops some. Found here are 50,000 to 60,000 clones, approximately 70% of them singletons; the top ten hold roughly 4.5%. The specimen sequenced was tumor tissue. The origin of the receptors is a human donor with melanoma. CDR3s include the opening cysteine and the closing phenylalanine or tryptophan. A D gene is named only where the DNA matches it firmly. Not every row has a clone size; where given, it reads once, few, many or a size class.

D gene	V gene	clone size	J gene	CDR3 DNA	CDR3 protein
NA	TRBV6-4	NA	TRBJ2-2	TGTGCCAGCAGTGACGGGCAGGGGACCGGGGAGCTGTTTTTT	CASSDGQGTGELFF
NA	TRBV2	NA	TRBJ1-4	TGTGCCAGCAGTTCCGGGCTTGAAAAACTGTTTTTT	CASSSGLEKLFF
NA	TRBV10-3	NA	TRBJ1-2	TGTGCCATCACCCCCTCTGATGCTCCATGGGATGGCTACACCTTC	CAITPSDAPWDGYTF
TRBD1	TRBV30	once	TRBJ1-2	TGTGCCTGGAGTGTAGGGACAGGAGGCTACACCTTC	CAWSVGTGGYTF
TRBD2	TRBV11-2	medium-sized	TRBJ2-5	TGTGCCAGCAGCTTAGGACTAGCGGGGGGAGAGACCCAGTACTTC	CASSLGLAGGETQYF
NA	TRBV19	once	TRBJ1-5	TGTGCCAGTAGTATTCTTGAGGGCGGCTATAGCAATCAGCCCCAGCATTTT	CASSILEGGYSNQPQHF
TRBD2	TRBV7-9	few	TRBJ2-7	TGTGCCAGCAGCCAGGCGGGGGACGAGCAGTACTTC	CASSQAGDEQYF
TRBD1	TRBV9	NA	TRBJ2-3	TGTGCCAGCAGCGTAGGATTCGACAGGGATCTGTCGGATACGCAGTATTTT	CASSVGFDRDLSDTQYF
TRBD2	TRBV11-1	NA	TRBJ2-1	TGTGCCAGCAGCCATAGACTAGCTTCCTACAATGAGCAGTTCTTC	CASSHRLASYNEQFF
NA	TRBV15	NA	TRBJ2-7	TGTGCCACCAGCAGAGATCGCGCTGCCTACGAGCAGTACTTC	CATSRDRAAYEQYF
NA	TRBV7-3	NA	TRBJ1-1	TGTGCCAGCAGCTTGTGGCCAGATGGGACTGAAGCTTTCTTT	CASSLWPDGTEAFF
TRBD1	TRBV7-3	NA	TRBJ2-3	TGTGCCAGCAGCTTCAGGGGGCTAGCAGATACGCAGTATTTT	CASSFRGLADTQYF
NA	TRBV6-4	NA	TRBJ2-7	TGTGCCACCCTGCCCGCCTACGAGCAGTACTTC	CATLPAYEQYF
NA	TRBV5-1	NA	TRBJ1-5	TGCGCCAGCAGCTTGGCGGCAGGCAATCAGCCCCAGCATTTT	CASSLAAGNQPQHF
NA	TRBV6-4	few	TRBJ1-5	TGTGCCAGCAGTGACCCTGGACAGCACGATAGCAATCAGCCCCAGCATTTT	CASSDPGQHDSNQPQHF
NA	TRBV5-1	NA	TRBJ2-1	TGCGCCAGCAGCTTGAATCAGGAGCAGTTCTTC	CASSLNQEQFF
NA	TRBV7-9	NA	TRBJ2-7	TGTGCCAGCAGCTTACAGAGCTACGAGCAGTACTTC	CASSLQSYEQYF
TRBD2	TRBV5-4	medium-sized	TRBJ2-7	TGTGCCAGCAGCTGGGGGACTACCTCCTACGAGCAGTACTTC	CASSWGTTSYEQYF
NA	TRBV15	few	TRBJ1-5	TGTGCCACCAGCAGGAGGGACCAGCCCCAGCATTTT	CATSRRDQPQHF
NA	TRBV7-2	few	TRBJ2-2	TGTGCCAGCAGCTTAGGTGCGGTGAGGGGGACTAACACCGGGGAGCTGTTTTTT	CASSLGAVRGTNTGELFF
NA	TRBV5-8	NA	TRBJ2-7	TGTGCCAGCAGCTTGGCCCCGCATTCCTACGAGCAGTACTTC	CASSLAPHSYEQYF
NA	TRBV27	few	TRBJ2-5	TGTGCCAGCAGTTTATTAATCGGGGTAGGAAAGACCCAGTACTTC	CASSLLIGVGKTQYF
NA	TRBV4-1	NA	TRBJ2-3	TGCGCCAGCAGCCAAGAGCCTCCCCTTGGGACAGATACGCAGTATTTT	CASSQEPPLGTDTQYF
NA	TRBV5-1	NA	TRBJ2-1	TGCGCCAGCAGCTTGGTATTAGGTGGCGCCTACAATGAGCAGTTCTTC	CASSLVLGGAYNEQFF
NA	TRBV20-1	once	TRBJ2-7	TGCAGTGCCGAGACAGGTGGCGAGCAGTACTTC	CSAETGGEQYF
TRBD2	TRBV28	NA	TRBJ2-5	TGTGCCAGCAGTTCGGTCCTCCTCGACGTTGGGGGTCGAGCGGGGGGCCAAGAGACCCAGTACTTC	CASSSVLLDVGGRAGGQETQYF
TRBD1	TRBV6-5	NA	TRBJ2-1	TGTGCCAGCACAATAGACAGGACAGGGGAGCAGTTCTTC	CASTIDRTGEQFF
NA	TRBV19	NA	TRBJ2-6	TGTGCCAGTAGTATAGACGGGGGTTCCGGGGCCAACGTCCTGACTTTC	CASSIDGGSGANVLTF
NA	TRBV7-9	NA	TRBJ1-1	TGTGCCAGCAGCCCTCGGACCGCGGACATGAACACTGAAGCTTTCTTT	CASSPRTADMNTEAFF
NA	TRBV30	NA	TRBJ1-6	TGTGCCTGGAGTCCAAACAGGGATTCACCCCTCCACTTT	CAWSPNRDSPLHF
NA	TRBV27	NA	TRBJ2-3	TGTGCCAGCAGTTTATCGAAGGTAGCAGATTTCACAGATACGCAGTATTTT	CASSLSKVADFTDTQYF
NA	TRBV7-8	once	TRBJ2-5	TGTGCCAGCAGCACAGGGGGGGCCCGCGGCCAGTACTTC	CASSTGGARGQYF
NA	TRBV9	NA	TRBJ1-1	TGTGCCAGCAGCGTAGGCTTGATTTCCGGGACTGAAGCTTTCTTT	CASSVGLISGTEAFF
NA	TRBV7-3	many	TRBJ2-7	TGTGCCAGCAGCTTAGCCCCAGGGGCCGAGCAGTACTTC	CASSLAPGAEQYF
NA	TRBV4-1	NA	TRBJ2-3	TGCGCCAGCAGCCAAGGTGTAATGACGGGTACGCAGTATTTT	CASSQGVMTGTQYF
TRBD1	TRBV28	NA	TRBJ2-7	TGTGCCAGCAGTCGCCCGGGACAGGGTATGTACGAGCAGTACTTC	CASSRPGQGMYEQYF
TRBD1	TRBV5-6	NA	TRBJ2-5	TGTGCCAGCAGCTGGCAACAGGGGGCCGAGACCCAGTACTTC	CASSWQQGAETQYF
NA	TRBV6-5	few	TRBJ1-2	TGTGCCAGCACTCCCGACGGGACCCCGGGCTATGGCTACACCTTC	CASTPDGTPGYGYTF
TRBD2	TRBV4-1	NA	TRBJ2-5	TGCGCCAGCAGCCAAAGCACTAGCGGGGGGCGGACCCAGTACTTC	CASSQSTSGGRTQYF
TRBD1	TRBV6-6	NA	TRBJ1-1	TGTGCCAGCAGTCCTAACAGGGGGGGTACTGAAGCTTTCTTT	CASSPNRGGTEAFF